The rows below give T cell receptor beta chains drawn from one sample of a study of CD8+ T cells in alopecia areata. Data came from immunoSEQ multiplex PCR; TCRdb stores just in-frame clones and leaves some out. The table includes 110,000 or so clones, roughly two fifths detected once. Sequencing was done on a sample of CD4+ T cells sorted from blood. Source of these receptors: a human donor with alopecia areata. The CDR3 runs from the conserved cysteine through the conserved F or W. D genes are given only for firm matches. Size is stated for part of the rows, as once, few or many counts, or as a class when the clone is expanded.

J gene,V gene,clone size,D gene,CDR3 protein,CDR3 DNA
TRBJ2-1,TRBV27,-,TRBD2,CASKLAGSSYNEQFF,TGTGCCAGCAAATTAGCGGGGAGCTCCTACAATGAGCAGTTCTTC
TRBJ2-7,TRBV5-1,few,TRBD1,CASSLETGAPYEQYF,TGCGCCAGCAGCTTGGAGACAGGGGCCCCCTACGAGCAGTACTTC
TRBJ1-5,TRBV30,-,-,CAWSAHLDNYNQPQHF,TGTGCCTGGAGTGCGCACCTTGACAACTACAATCAGCCCCAGCATTTT
TRBJ1-6,TRBV5-1,-,-,CASSLDRVDNSPLHF,TGCGCCAGCAGCTTGGACAGGGTAGATAATTCACCCCTCCACTTT
TRBJ2-4,TRBV30,-,-,CAWSMQAGNIQYF,TGTGCCTGGAGTATGCAGGCGGGGAACATTCAGTACTTC
TRBJ1-2,TRBV7-9,few,-,CASSLDQGANYGYTF,TGTGCCAGCAGCTTAGATCAGGGTGCTAACTATGGCTACACCTTC
TRBJ2-2,TRBV14,-,TRBD2,CASSLGLVGSGELFF,TGTGCCAGCAGCCTAGGACTAGTTGGTTCCGGGGAGCTGTTTTTT
TRBJ1-2,TRBV30,-,-,CALRAQGYGYTF,TGTGCCTTACGGGCTCAGGGCTATGGCTACACCTTC
TRBJ2-5,TRBV29-1,once,-,CSVIPRGGIQETQYF,TGCAGCGTTATCCCCCGAGGCGGCATCCAAGAGACCCAGTACTTC
TRBJ2-5,TRBV5-1,-,TRBD1,CASSLAGTVQETQYF,TGCGCCAGCAGCTTGGCCGGGACAGTACAAGAGACCCAGTACTTC
TRBJ1-2,TRBV29-1,-,-,CSALPGGYTF,TGCAGCGCACTCCCGGGTGGCTACACCTTC
TRBJ2-1,TRBV15,-,-,CATSRDTGTRREQFF,TGTGCCACCAGCAGAGACACCGGGACACGTCGTGAGCAGTTCTTC
TRBJ2-2,TRBV29-1,-,-,CSVVPDPTGELFF,TGCAGCGTTGTCCCTGACCCCACCGGGGAGCTGTTTTTT
TRBJ1-6,TRBV2,-,-,CASSLGDRALHF,TGTGCCAGCAGCTTGGGGGACCGAGCCCTCCACTTT
TRBJ1-2,TRBV11-3,few,-,CASSSSRTAHYGYTF,TGTGCCAGCAGCTCCTCCAGGACAGCCCACTATGGCTACACCTTC
TRBJ2-5,TRBV29-1,-,-,CTGSRDIQETQYF,TGCACCGGAAGCCGGGACATCCAAGAGACCCAGTACTTC
TRBJ2-3,TRBV5-6,once,-,CASSLVDTQYF,TGTGCCAGCAGCTTGGTAGATACGCAGTATTTT
TRBJ2-3,TRBV2,-,TRBD1,CASSEEDGTLWGQFLRF,TGTGCCAGCAGTGAAGAGGACGGAACATTGTGGGGACAGTTCCTGCGTTTT
TRBJ2-1,TRBV7-2,-,TRBD2,CASSVVGTSVGNEQFF,TGTGCCAGCAGCGTCGTAGGGACTAGCGTTGGTAATGAGCAGTTCTTC
TRBJ2-5,TRBV2,few,TRBD1,CASRKPTGEETQYF,TGTGCCAGCCGAAAGCCGACAGGGGAAGAGACCCAGTACTTC
TRBJ2-5,TRBV29-1,-,-,CSAVPPEVPETQYF,TGCAGCGCTGTCCCACCGGAAGTCCCAGAGACCCAGTACTTC
TRBJ2-2,TRBV29-1,-,-,CSGKAGSTEELFF,TGCAGCGGGAAGGCAGGGAGCACCGAGGAGCTGTTTTTT
TRBJ1-2,TRBV30,once,-,CARSSGCGYTF,TGTGCCCGATCTAGCGGCTGTGGCTACACCTTC
TRBJ2-2,TRBV5-1,-,-,CASSLARQYNTGELFF,TGCGCCAGCAGCTTGGCTCGACAGTATAACACCGGGGAGCTGTTTTTT
TRBJ2-2,TRBV23-1,-,-,CASSQMKGESTGELFF,TGCGCCAGCAGTCAAATGAAGGGGGAATCCACCGGGGAGCTGTTTTTT
TRBJ2-2,TRBV5-1,once,-,CASSLPAGTGELFF,TGCGCCAGCAGCTTGCCGGCAGGGACCGGGGAGCTGTTTTTT
TRBJ1-6,TRBV4-3,-,-,CASSLFTGQGSPLHF,TGCGCCAGCAGCCTCTTCACGGGGCAGGGTTCACCCCTCCACTTT
TRBJ2-1,TRBV7-3,-,TRBD2,CASSPGLAGVNEQFF,TGTGCCAGCAGCCCGGGACTAGCGGGTGTGAATGAGCAGTTCTTC
TRBJ2-5,TRBV7-2,-,-,CASSLAPDPSQEIQYF,TGTGCCAGCAGCTTAGCCCCGGACCCTAGCCAAGAGATCCAGTACTTC
TRBJ2-4,TRBV7-2,-,-,CASSSPDGAKNIQYF,TGTGCCAGCAGCTCTCCAGACGGGGCCAAAAACATTCAGTACTTC
TRBJ1-4,TRBV5-1,-,-,CASSAERNEKLFF,TGCGCCAGCAGTGCTGAGCGGAATGAAAAACTGTTTTTT
TRBJ2-2,TRBV29-1,-,-,CSVDIFVEGVPTGELFF,TGCAGCGTTGACATTTTCGTGGAGGGAGTCCCCACCGGGGAGCTGTTTTTT
TRBJ2-3,TRBV5-4,many,TRBD2,CASSLGAGEADTQYF,TGTGCCAGCAGCTTGGGGGCGGGAGAGGCAGATACGCAGTATTTT
TRBJ1-2,TRBV7-3,-,TRBD1,CASSPQGDHGYTF,TGTGCCAGCAGCCCACAGGGGGACCATGGCTACACCTTC
TRBJ2-5,TRBV5-1,-,-,CASYPGGQETQYF,TGCGCCAGCTACCCTGGGGGCCAAGAGACCCAGTACTTC
TRBJ2-3,TRBV30,-,-,CALSGGGDTQYF,TGTGCCTTAAGTGGGGGCGGAGATACGCAGTATTTT
TRBJ2-7,TRBV5-4,-,TRBD1,CASSISHETGGVCF,TGTGCCAGCAGCATTTCACATGAGACAGGGGGCGTATGCTTC
TRBJ1-2,TRBV11-2,-,-,CASSPEVVGGYTF,TGTGCCAGCAGCCCCGAGGTAGTGGGGGGCTACACCTTC
TRBJ1-5,TRBV5-1,-,-,CASSLVGAGNQPQHF,TGCGCCAGCAGCTTGGTTGGGGCAGGCAATCAGCCCCAGCATTTT
TRBJ2-3,TRBV10-3,few,TRBD1,CAISDMTGGGGTQYF,TGTGCCATCAGTGATATGACAGGGGGCGGTGGTACGCAGTATTTT
TRBJ2-7,TRBV29-1,-,-,CSASGPPNYEQYF,TGCAGCGCCTCGGGGCCCCCCAACTACGAGCAGTACTTC
TRBJ2-3,TRBV29-1,-,-,CSSRGRATDTQYF,TGCAGCTCCAGGGGGAGGGCCACAGATACGCAGTATTTT
TRBJ2-4,TRBV5-1,few,-,CASSSRGLDVKNIQYF,TGCGCCAGCAGCTCCCGTGGGTTGGATGTCAAAAACATTCAGTACTTC
TRBJ2-6,TRBV5-1,few,-,CASSFGQSLSGANVLTF,TGCGCCAGCAGCTTTGGCCAGAGCCTCTCTGGGGCCAACGTCCTGACTTTC
TRBJ2-7,TRBV29-1,-,-,CSSGDSYEQYF,TGCAGCTCAGGGGACTCCTACGAGCAGTACTTC
TRBJ1-2,TRBV7-3,-,TRBD1,CASSSSGTGRNYGYTF,TGTGCCAGCAGCTCATCCGGGACAGGGAGGAACTATGGCTACACCTTC
TRBJ2-1,TRBV2,-,TRBD1,CASKGGRLNEQFF,TGTGCCAGCAAAGGGGGCAGGCTAAATGAGCAGTTCTTC
TRBJ2-2,TRBV29-1,-,TRBD1,CSGRGQGSAGELFF,TGCAGCGGCCGGGGACAGGGGAGCGCCGGGGAGCTGTTTTTT
TRBJ1-2,TRBV25-1,few,-,CASSESQRGYTF,TGTGCCAGCAGTGAATCCCAGCGTGGCTACACCTTC
TRBJ1-1,TRBV28,few,-,CASKPGRTEAFF,TGTGCCAGCAAACCCGGGCGGACTGAAGCTTTCTTT
TRBJ2-3,TRBV5-4,few,TRBD1,CASSLGGQGADTQYF,TGTGCCAGCAGCTTGGGTGGACAGGGGGCGGATACGCAGTATTTT
TRBJ2-3,TRBV2,-,-,CASLDWLSTDTQYF,TGTGCCAGCCTTGATTGGCTAAGCACAGATACGCAGTATTTT
TRBJ2-7,TRBV29-1,-,-,CSVGRTELTYEQYF,TGCAGCGTTGGCCGGACAGAGCTTACCTACGAGCAGTACTTC
TRBJ2-1,TRBV11-2,-,-,CASGYHNEQFF,TGTGCCAGCGGTTACCACAATGAGCAGTTCTTC
TRBJ2-3,TRBV29-1,-,-,CSVGLMKTDTQYF,TGCAGCGTTGGTCTGATGAAAACAGATACGCAGTATTTT
TRBJ2-5,TRBV5-1,few,-,CASSFARLLGGDKETQYF,TGCGCCAGCAGCTTCGCTCGACTGCTTGGAGGGGATAAAGAGACCCAGTACTTC
TRBJ2-3,TRBV7-9,few,TRBD2,CVAGTSADTQYF,TGTGTCGCCGGGACTAGCGCAGATACGCAGTATTTT
TRBJ1-1,TRBV18,few,-,CASSPPQGQWTEAFF,TGTGCCAGCTCACCGCCTCAGGGCCAGTGGACTGAAGCTTTCTTT
TRBJ1-5,TRBV30,-,-,CAWSPDPVQPQHF,TGTGCCTGGAGTCCCGATCCCGTTCAGCCCCAGCATTTT